This T cell receptor beta chain was observed in a study of blood T cell repertoires in COVID-19. Study-wide background: COVID-19 samples, acute and convalescent, were from the United States, Italy and Spain. Sources were T cells, B-cell-depleted T cells, or PBMCs; the material itself was cDNA or gDNA.

As to this clone: Mismatch with germline at one junction end may stem from a read error.

As originally analysed: Estimation of nucleated cell counts was performed using reference gene primer amplification. Some clones are missing from TCRdb's copy, which holds only in-frame ones; the method was immunoSEQ multiplex PCR. That table supplies the V and J calls and clone size; D and trimming were determined from the DNA. The top ten clones hold 13% of a sample with about 220,000 clones, around 80% of them seen once. Germline values: CDR1 SSHAT, CDR2 FNYEAQ (reference sequence). The CDR3 has 16 amino acids. Sequencing used peripheral blood. The receptor was isolated from a human donor in a cohort sampled during active COVID-19. This chain joins TRBV7-7 and TRBJ2-5; 7 positions match TRBD1. The chain's CDR3 is CASSLALTGVGETQYF. The CDR3 DNA sequence: TGTGCTAGCAGCTTAGCGCTAACAGGGGTAGGGGAGACCCAGTACTTC.